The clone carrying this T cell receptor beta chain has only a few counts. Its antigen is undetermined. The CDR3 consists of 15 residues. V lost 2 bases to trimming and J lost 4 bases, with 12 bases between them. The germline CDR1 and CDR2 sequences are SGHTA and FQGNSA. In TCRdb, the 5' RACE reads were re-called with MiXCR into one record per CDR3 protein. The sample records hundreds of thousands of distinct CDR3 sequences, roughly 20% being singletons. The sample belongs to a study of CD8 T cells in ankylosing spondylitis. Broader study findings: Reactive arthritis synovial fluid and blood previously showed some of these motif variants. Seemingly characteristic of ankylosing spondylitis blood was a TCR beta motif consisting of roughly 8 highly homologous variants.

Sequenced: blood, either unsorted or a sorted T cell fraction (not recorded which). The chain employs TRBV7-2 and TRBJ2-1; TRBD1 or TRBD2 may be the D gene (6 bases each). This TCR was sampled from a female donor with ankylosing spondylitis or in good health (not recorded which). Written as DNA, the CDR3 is TGTGCCAGCAGCTTAATGAGGGGGGTTTACAATGAGCAGTTCTTC. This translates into CASSLMRGVYNEQFF.